Below are 29 T cell receptor beta chains sequenced from a single sample in a study of prognosis after radiotherapy for stage I lung cancer. Starting from genomic DNA, TCR beta CDR3 was amplified through two-round multiplex PCR. Initially, in first-round PCR, primers specific to each TRBV and TRBJ gene were used. TCRdb analysed the multiplex PCR reads with MiXCR anew, one entry per CDR3 protein. The sample records 20,000 to 25,000 distinct CDR3 sequences, roughly two fifths being singletons. The sample in question was PBMCs, obtained before or after stereotactic body radiation therapy (not recorded which). The receptors derive from a donor over 45 with non-small cell lung cancer.

The chain is built from TRBV5-1 and TRBJ2-1, with TRBD2 matching 9 bases. This CDR3 is 15 amino acids long. V shed 8 bases and J 3 bases; nucleotides not matched to a gene: 9. Germline V lookup: CDR1 SGHRS, CDR2 YFSETQ. In DNA, the CDR3 is TGCGCCAGAAGATTGACTAGCGGAATCTACAATGAGCAGTTCTTC. This translates into CARRLTSGIYNEQFF. Based on the CDR3 plus reference TRBV5-1 and TRBJ2-1, the full variable domain is KAGVTQTPRYLIKTRGQQVTLSCSPISGHRSVSWYQQTPGQGLQFLFEYFSETQRNKGNFPGRFSGRQFSNSRSEMNVSTLELGDSALYLCARRLTSGIYNEQFFGPGTRLTVL.

This clonotype has a count of ten or more. The chain recombines TRBV30 with TRBJ2-3; possibly TRBD2 for D (5 bases). Germline CDR1 and CDR2: GTSNPN and SVGIG (reference sequence). The V end was cut by 2 bases, the J end by 6 bases, with 6 bases between. This CDR3 spans 11 amino acids. CDR3 in amino acids: CAWSPSDTQYF. CDR3 bases: TGTGCCTGGAGTCCTAGCGATACGCAGTATTTT.

The V and J genes are TRBV7-2 and TRBJ2-2; D is unresolved. V lost 2 bases and J lost 4, with 11 bases in between. There are 15 residues in the CDR3. CDR1 SGHTA and CDR2 FQGNSA come from the germline V gene. The chain's CDR3 is CASSLSGTFTGELFF. CDR3 bases: TGTGCCAGCAGCTTAAGTGGCACCTTCACCGGGGAGCTGTTTTTT.

The V call is TRBV19, the J call TRBJ2-3; perhaps TRBD1 as D (6 bases). V shed 6 bases and J shed 3 bases, with 10 bases lying between them. Germline V gives CDR1 LNHDA, CDR2 SQIVND (reference sequence). The CDR3 loop spans 13 amino acids. The CDR3 loop is CASSWTVTDTQYF. For the CDR3, the DNA is TGTGCCAGTAGCTGGACAGTGACAGATACGCAGTATTTT.

This clonotype was observed many times. The CDR3 does not close with the conserved phenylalanine or tryptophan, likely indicating a read error. In nucleotides, the CDR3 is TGTGCCAGCAGCCCACGGACAGGGCAAGCCTCTGGGGCCAACGTCCTGACTTCC. Amino acids: CASSPRTGQASGANVLTS. The chain couples TRBV3-1 to TRBJ2-6, with 8 bases identical to TRBD1. The germline CDR1 and CDR2 sequences are LGHDT and YNNKEL (reference sequence). V shed 4 bases and J 0 bases; nucleotides not matched to a gene: 8. This CDR3 is 18 amino acids long.

At least ten counts were recorded for this clonotype. This rearrangement joins TRBV20-1 to TRBJ2-7; D is perhaps TRBD2 (6 bases). The CDR3 has 14 residues. CDR1 DFQATT and CDR2 SNEGSKA come from the germline V gene (reference sequence). The germline V and J ends were trimmed by 5 bases and 2 bases, with 16 bases remaining between them. The CDR3 region has the DNA TGCAGTGCTCGGCCGACGGGACTGCCCTACGAGCAGTACTTC. Translated: CSARPTGLPYEQYF.

With respect to this clonotype: A single base is all that separates this from a far larger clone, so a read error is likely. The chain uses TRBV10-3 and TRBJ2-4, with D possibly matching TRBD1 (6 bases). The J call may be wrong; the DNA end is better matched by TRBJ2-5. The germline gives CDR1 ENHRY, CDR2 SYGVKD. The CDR3 has 16 residues. The DNA of the CDR3 is TGTGCCATCAGTGAGCCCCGTTGGGGGCAGTCGGAGACCCAGTACTTC. Protein product: CAISEPRWGQSETQYF.

This chain uses TRBV28 with TRBJ1-2; a possible D gene is TRBD1 (5 bases). V lost 3 bases to trimming and J lost 4 bases, with 12 bases between them. The germline CDR1 and CDR2 sequences are MDHEN and SYDVKM. The CDR3 extends over 14 amino acids. This CDR3 reads CASSLGGIVYGYTF. The CDR3 nucleotides read TGTGCCAGCAGTTTGGGGGGAATAGTCTATGGCTACACCTTC.

By share of the sample, this clonotype is medium-sized (0.01 to 0.1%). CDR3 sequence (DNA): TGTGCCAGCAGTTTCCGGGAAGCCTACTATGGCTACACCTTC. Translation: CASSFREAYYGYTF. This chain links TRBV28 with TRBJ1-2, with D unresolved. Germline values: CDR1 MDHEN, CDR2 SYDVKM. CDR3 length equals 14 residues. Between the trimmed V and J ends, which lost 3 bases and 3 bases, there was a span of 11 bases.

This clonotype has only one observation. This CDR3 is CASSLSQQGGNEAFF. The CDR3 bases are TGTGCCAGCAGCTTATCCCAGCAGGGGGGCAATGAAGCTTTCTTT. The rearrangement links TRBV7-8 to TRBJ1-1; TRBD1 matches 7 bases. The CDR3 loop spans 15 amino acids. Losses at the gene ends were 2 bases for V and 7 bases for J; bases not matched to a gene: 10. CDR1 SGHVS and CDR2 FQNEAQ come from the germline V gene.

The chain couples TRBV10-1 to TRBJ2-2, with 7 bases fitting TRBD1. This CDR3 comprises 14 residues. The germline V gene encodes CDR1 WNHNN and CDR2 SYGVQD (reference sequence). Unmatched junction bases numbered 2, after V lost 0 bases and J lost 7 bases. Written as DNA, the CDR3 is TGCGCCAGCAGTGAGTCAGGGGGCGGCGGGGAGCTGTTTTTT. Translating gives CASSESGGGGELFF.

Points on this clonotype: It differs at one base from a far larger clone, so likely a read error. This sequence joins TRBV6-9 and TRBJ1-2; no firm D call. Germline lookup yields CDR1 MNHGY and CDR2 SVAAGI. The CDR3 is made up of 14 amino acids. The CDR3 loop reads CASGYVRVSYGYTF. The CDR3 DNA sequence: TGTGCCAGCGGTTATGTTCGGGTATCCTATGGCTACACCTTC.

This clonotype was observed a few times. A much larger clone differs from this one at a single base, so this may be a read error. The chain recombines TRBV7-2 with TRBJ2-5; 13 positions agree with TRBD2. CDR1 is SGHTA, CDR2 FQGNSA, per germline. The CDR3 spans 17 residues. Losses at the gene ends were 5 bases for V and 5 bases for J; bases not matched to a gene: 11. The CDR3 reads CASSKHGTSGVRETQYF. In DNA, the CDR3 is TGTGCCAGCAGCAAGCATGGGACTAGCGGGGTGCGGGAGACCCAGTACTTC.

Remarks on this clonotype: A far larger clone is one base from this, pointing to a likely read error. The chain links TRBV11-3 to TRBJ2-1; D is unresolved. The better agreement between TRBJ2-7 and the DNA end casts doubt on the J call. CDR1 is SGHNT and CDR2 is YENEEA in the germline V gene. The CDR3 runs 13 residues. The CDR3 nucleotides read TGTGCCAGCATCTCTGTACATGGTTACGAGCAGTACTTC. This codes for CASISVHGYEQYF.

This clonotype was picked up many times. The chain employs TRBV30 and TRBJ2-5, with 11 nucleotides matching TRBD2. The CDR3 sequence is 14 residues long. CDR1 and CDR2 (germline): GTSNPN, SVGIG (reference sequence). V gave up 6 bases and J gave up 5 bases; unmatched junction bases: 8. CDR3 coding DNA: TGTGCCTGCGGGGACGCTAGCGGGAGGGAGACCCAGTACTTC. Translated: CACGDASGRETQYF.

The V call is TRBV6-2 or TRBV6-3, the J call TRBJ2-1; no reliable D call. Germline V gives CDR1 MNHEY, CDR2 SVGEGT. V lost 1 base to trimming and J lost 10 bases, with 11 bases between them. The CDR3 spans 13 residues. CDR3 sequence reads: CASSYLGRREQFF. CDR3 nucleotide sequence: TGTGCCAGCAGTTACTTAGGCAGACGGGAGCAGTTCTTC.

V is TRBV2 and J is TRBJ2-2; the match to TRBD2 covers 10 bases. The germline gives CDR1 SNHLY, CDR2 FYNNEI. CDR3 length: 15 residues. J lost 11 bases, V lost 7 bases, and 13 bases had no gene match. The CDR3 nucleotides are TGTGCCAGCACACTAGCGGGATGTATTTTCGGTGAGCTGTTTTTT. Protein product: CASTLAGCIFGELFF. Drawing the rest from reference TRBV2 and TRBJ2-2, the complete variable domain is EPEVTQTPSHQVTQMGQEVILRCVPISNHLYFYWYRQILGQKVEFLVSFYNNEISEKSEIFDDQFSVERPDGSNFTLKIRSTKLEDSAMYFCASTLAGCIFGELFFGEGSRLTVL.

As concerns this clonotype: One base separates it from a far larger clone, so it is likely a read error. The chain recombines TRBV6-5 with TRBJ2-7, with D possibly called TRBD1 or TRBD2 (6 bases each). Germline CDR1 is MNHEY and CDR2 is SVGAGI. The CDR3 consists of 13 residues. The V end was cut by 10 bases, the J end by 1 base, with 14 bases between. The CDR3 bases are TGTGCCACCAACAGGGACTGGTCCTACGAGCAGTACTTC. This codes for CATNRDWSYEQYF.

This clonotype was picked up many times. The chain couples TRBV7-8 to TRBJ2-1; 8 nucleotides line up with TRBD2. Trimming took 5 bases from V and 8 from J; bases not matched to a gene: 17. CDR3 length equals 17 residues. Germline V gives CDR1 SGHVS, CDR2 FQNEAQ. This CDR3 is CASSREQGSGIGYEQFF. The DNA of the CDR3 is TGTGCCAGCAGCCGAGAGCAGGGTAGCGGGATAGGGTATGAGCAGTTCTTC.

The chain recombines TRBV7-9 with TRBJ1-3; D is undetermined. The CDR3 extends over 15 amino acids. V lost 3 bases to trimming and J lost 0 bases, with 9 bases between them. The germline CDR1 and CDR2 sequences are SEHNR and FQNEAQ (reference sequence). The CDR3 DNA follows: TGTGCCAGCAGCTTGTGCATAAACTCTGGAAACACCATATATTTT. It codes for CASSLCINSGNTIYF.

The chain combines TRBV4-1 with TRBJ1-5, with TRBD1 matching over 8 bases. With V trimmed by 4 bases and J by 5 bases, 4 bases remained unmatched. The CDR3 consists of 14 residues. Germline loops: CDR1 MGHRA, CDR2 YSYEKL. The CDR3 spells CASSRRQGHQPQHF. The CDR3 coding sequence is TGCGCCAGCAGCCGTAGACAGGGGCATCAGCCCCAGCATTTT.

For this clonotype: This likely came from a read error, as a far larger clone is one base away. This chain joins TRBV6-4 and TRBJ2-1; D might be TRBD1 or TRBD2, each matching 5 bases. Germline V gene data show CDR1 as MRHNA and CDR2 as SNTAGT. The CDR3 loop spans 17 amino acids. Trimming stripped 5 bases from V and 0 bases from J, with 17 bases between. Written as DNA, the CDR3 is TGTGCCAGCAGTCCCACGCCGGGACGGGGCTCCTACAATGAGCAGTTCTTC. Protein sequence: CASSPTPGRGSYNEQFF.

This clonotype has at least ten counts. The genes are TRBV5-6 and TRBJ2-3; D unresolved. Germline V gene lookup returns CDR1 SGHDT and CDR2 YYEEEE. The CDR3 runs to 12 residues. Trimming left V 4 bases short and J 8 bases short, with 11 bases between. CDR3 loop: CASSHSRATQYF. The CDR3 DNA reads TGTGCCAGCAGCCACAGTAGGGCTACGCAGTATTTT.

Comment on this clonotype: A read error is the likely source, as a far larger clone sits one nucleotide away. The chain uses TRBV6-9 and TRBJ2-3, with 8 nucleotides matching TRBD1. CDR1 is MNHGY and CDR2 is SVAAGI in the germline V gene. Trimming took 6 bases from V and 4 from J; bases not matched to a gene: 6. The CDR3 loop spans 14 amino acids. The CDR3 nucleotides read TGTGCCAGCAGGGACAGGGTGCGCGCAGATACGCAGTATTTT. Its translation: CASRDRVRADTQYF.

The gene calls are TRBV10-2 and TRBJ2-7; D not resolved. CDR3 length equals 13 residues. Germline V gene data show CDR1 as WSHSY and CDR2 as SAAADI. V gave up 7 bases and J gave up 0 bases, with 10 bases separating them. CDR3 amino acids: CASMVSSSYEQYF. The CDR3 DNA sequence: TGCGCCAGCATGGTCTCTAGCTCCTACGAGCAGTACTTC.

This clonotype was found many times. V is TRBV5-1 and J is TRBJ2-5, with D possibly being TRBD2 (6 bases). Trimming pared 5 bases from V and 4 bases from J, leaving 27 bases between. This CDR3 region has 18 residues. CDR1 and CDR2 (germline): SGHRS, YFSETQ. The CDR3 DNA sequence: TGCGCCAGCAGTGAGAACCGAAAGGGGACTGTCTCTCCAGAGACCCAGTACTTC. Its protein is CASSENRKGTVSPETQYF.

As for this clonotype: The junction differs from germline at one of its ends, possibly a read error. This chain connects TRBV24-1 to TRBJ2-1, with D perhaps assigned TRBD1 or TRBD2 (5 bases each). The CDR3 loop spans 13 amino acids. Germline loops: CDR1 KGHDR, CDR2 SFDVKD. CDR3 loop: CVTRKGWGNEQFF. DNA of the CDR3: TGTGTCACCAGGAAAGGATGGGGGAATGAGCAGTTCTTC.

The chain recombines TRBV24-1 with TRBJ2-2; 11 bases match TRBD2. This CDR3 has 16 residues. In germline, CDR1 is KGHDR, CDR2 SFDVKD. The V and J ends lost 5 bases and 3 bases, in that order; junction bases with no gene match: 4. CDR3 loop: CATSARTSGYTGELFF. The DNA for the CDR3 is TGTGCCACCAGTGCTCGGACTAGCGGGTACACCGGGGAGCTGTTTTTT.

This clonotype has ten or more counts. V is TRBV30 and J is TRBJ1-5, with D hard to call. V was shortened by 1 base and J by 4 bases, with 8 bases between the two germline ends. The CDR3 has 13 residues. The germline gives CDR1 GTSNPN, CDR2 SVGIG (reference sequence). The chain's CDR3 is CAWSGVGNQPQHF. The CDR3 DNA sequence: TGTGCCTGGAGTGGAGTGGGGAATCAGCCCCAGCATTTT.